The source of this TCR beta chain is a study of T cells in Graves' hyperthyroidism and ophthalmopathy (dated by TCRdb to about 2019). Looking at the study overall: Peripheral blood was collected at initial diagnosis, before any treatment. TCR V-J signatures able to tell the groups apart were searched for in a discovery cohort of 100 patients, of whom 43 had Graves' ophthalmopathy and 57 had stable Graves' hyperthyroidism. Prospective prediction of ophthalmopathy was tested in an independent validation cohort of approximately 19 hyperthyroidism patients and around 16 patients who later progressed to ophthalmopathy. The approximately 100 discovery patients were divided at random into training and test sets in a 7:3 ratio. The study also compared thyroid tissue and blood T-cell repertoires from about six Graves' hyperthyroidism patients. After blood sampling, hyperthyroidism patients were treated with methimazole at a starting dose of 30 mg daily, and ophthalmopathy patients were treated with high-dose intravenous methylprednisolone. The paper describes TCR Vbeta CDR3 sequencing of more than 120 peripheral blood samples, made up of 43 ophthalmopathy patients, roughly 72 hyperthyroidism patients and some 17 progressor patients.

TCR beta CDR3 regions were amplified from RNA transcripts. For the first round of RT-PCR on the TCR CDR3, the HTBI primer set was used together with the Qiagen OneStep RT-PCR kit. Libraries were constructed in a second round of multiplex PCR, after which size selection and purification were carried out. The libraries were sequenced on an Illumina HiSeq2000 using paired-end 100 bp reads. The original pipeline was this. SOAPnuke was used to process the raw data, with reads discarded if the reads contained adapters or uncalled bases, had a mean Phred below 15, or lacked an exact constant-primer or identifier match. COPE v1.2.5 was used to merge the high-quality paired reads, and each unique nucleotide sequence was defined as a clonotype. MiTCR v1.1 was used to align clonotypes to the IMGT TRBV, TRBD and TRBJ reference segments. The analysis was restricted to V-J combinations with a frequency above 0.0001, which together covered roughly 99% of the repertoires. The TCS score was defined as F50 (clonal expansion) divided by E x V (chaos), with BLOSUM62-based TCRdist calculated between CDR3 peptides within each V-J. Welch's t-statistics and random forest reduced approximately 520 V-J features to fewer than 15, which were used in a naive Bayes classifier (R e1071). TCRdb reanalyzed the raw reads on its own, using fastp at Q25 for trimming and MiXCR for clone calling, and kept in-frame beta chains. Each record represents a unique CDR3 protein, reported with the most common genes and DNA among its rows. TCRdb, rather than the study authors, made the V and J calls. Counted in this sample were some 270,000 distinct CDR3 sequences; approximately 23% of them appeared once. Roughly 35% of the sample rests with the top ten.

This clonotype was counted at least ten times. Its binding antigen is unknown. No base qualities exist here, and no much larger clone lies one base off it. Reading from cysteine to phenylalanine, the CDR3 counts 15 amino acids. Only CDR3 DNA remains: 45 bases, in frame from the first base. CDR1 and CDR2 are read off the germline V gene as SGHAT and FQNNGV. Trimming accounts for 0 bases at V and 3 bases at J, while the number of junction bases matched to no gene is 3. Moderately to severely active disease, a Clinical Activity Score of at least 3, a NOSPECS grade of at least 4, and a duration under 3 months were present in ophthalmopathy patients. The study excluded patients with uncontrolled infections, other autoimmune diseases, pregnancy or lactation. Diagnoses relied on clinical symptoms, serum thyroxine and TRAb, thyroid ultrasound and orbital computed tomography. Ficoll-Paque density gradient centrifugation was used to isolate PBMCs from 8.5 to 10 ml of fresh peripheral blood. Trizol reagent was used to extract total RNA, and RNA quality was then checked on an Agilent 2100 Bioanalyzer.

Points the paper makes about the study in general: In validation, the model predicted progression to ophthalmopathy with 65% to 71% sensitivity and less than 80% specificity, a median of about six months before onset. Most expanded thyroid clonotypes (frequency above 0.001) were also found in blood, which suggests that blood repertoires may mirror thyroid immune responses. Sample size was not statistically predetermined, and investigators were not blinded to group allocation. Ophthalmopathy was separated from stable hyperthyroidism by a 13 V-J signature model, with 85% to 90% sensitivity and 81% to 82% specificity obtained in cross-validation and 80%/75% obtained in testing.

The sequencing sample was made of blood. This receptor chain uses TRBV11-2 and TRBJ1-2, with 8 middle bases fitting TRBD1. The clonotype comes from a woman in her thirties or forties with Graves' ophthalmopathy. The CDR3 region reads CASSLDLDRDYGYTF. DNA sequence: TGTGCCAGCAGCTTAGATCTGGACAGGGACTATGGCTACACCTTC.